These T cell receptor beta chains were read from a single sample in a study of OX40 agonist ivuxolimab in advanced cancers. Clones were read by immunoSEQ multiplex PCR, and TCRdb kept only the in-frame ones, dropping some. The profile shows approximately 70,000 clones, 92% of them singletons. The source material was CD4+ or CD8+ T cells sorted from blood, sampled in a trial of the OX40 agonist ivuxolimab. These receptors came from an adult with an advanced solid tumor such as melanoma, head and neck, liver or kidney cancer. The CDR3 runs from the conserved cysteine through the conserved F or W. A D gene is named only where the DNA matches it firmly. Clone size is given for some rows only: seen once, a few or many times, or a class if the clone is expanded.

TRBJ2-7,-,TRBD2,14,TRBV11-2,TGTGCCAGCAGCTTAGCGGGAGGTTCCTACGAGCAGTACTTC,CASSLAGGSYEQYF
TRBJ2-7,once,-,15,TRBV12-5,TGTGCTAGTGGTTTGTCCAGGCAAGTCTCCTACGAGCAGTACTTC,CASGLSRQVSYEQYF
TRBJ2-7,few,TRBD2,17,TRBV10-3,TGTGCCATCAGTGAGGGCCGTCTAGCGGATAGCTCCTACGAGCAGTACTTC,CAISEGRLADSSYEQYF
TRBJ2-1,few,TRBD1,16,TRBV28,TGTGCCAGCAGTTTCCCTAGGGCCGGGACAGGGAATGAGCAGTTCTTC,CASSFPRAGTGNEQFF
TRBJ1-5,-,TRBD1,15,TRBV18,TGTGCCAGCTCTGTCCGGACAGGAGAAAATCAGCCCCAGCATTTT,CASSVRTGENQPQHF
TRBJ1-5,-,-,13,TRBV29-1,TGCAGCGTTGAAGAAAATAGCAATCAGCCCCAGCATTTT,CSVEENSNQPQHF
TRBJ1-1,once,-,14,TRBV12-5,TGTGCTAGTGGTTATCAGATCATGAACACTGAAGCTTTCTTT,CASGYQIMNTEAFF
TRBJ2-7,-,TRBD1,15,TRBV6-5,TGTGCCAGCAGGTCCGCGGGACAGGGGCCCTACGAGCAGTACTTC,CASRSAGQGPYEQYF
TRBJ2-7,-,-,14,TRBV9,TGTGCCAGCAGCGTAGACCCTAGCTCCTACGAGCAGTACTTC,CASSVDPSSYEQYF
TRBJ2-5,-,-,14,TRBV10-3,TGTGCCATCAAAAAAGACGTGGATGGGGAGACCCAGTACTTC,CAIKKDVDGETQYF
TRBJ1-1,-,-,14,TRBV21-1,TGTGCCACCTTGGAGCGTAGGGGGGGTCCTGAAGCTTTCTTT,CATLERRGGPEAFF
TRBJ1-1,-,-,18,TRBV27,TGTGCCAGCAGTTTATCTGTCGGGGCGGGCATACGAAACACTGAAGCTTTCTTT,CASSLSVGAGIRNTEAFF
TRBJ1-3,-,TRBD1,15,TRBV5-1,TGCGCCAGCAGCACGGGACAGTTCCCTGGAAACACCATATATTTT,CASSTGQFPGNTIYF
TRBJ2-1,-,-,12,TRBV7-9,TGTGCCAGCAGCTTATCCGGCAATGAGCAGTTCTTC,CASSLSGNEQFF
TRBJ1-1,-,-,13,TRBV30,TGTGCCTGGAGTACGCAGGGCCTCACTGAAGCTTTCTTT,CAWSTQGLTEAFF
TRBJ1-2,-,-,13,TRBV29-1,TGCAGCGTGGGGGCTGTCGGTAACTATGGCTACACCTTC,CSVGAVGNYGYTF
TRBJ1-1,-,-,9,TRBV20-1,TGCAGTGCCCGAAGGGGCGCTTTCTTT,CSARRGAFF
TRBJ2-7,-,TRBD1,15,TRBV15,TGTGCCACCAGCAGAGACCCGGGACAGGGGGGCGAGCAGTACTTC,CATSRDPGQGGEQYF
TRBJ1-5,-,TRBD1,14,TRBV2,TGTGCCAGCAGCGCGACAGGGGTCGAACAGCCCCAGCATTTT,CASSATGVEQPQHF
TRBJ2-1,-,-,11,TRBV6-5,TGTGCCAGCAGTTACGACAATGAGCAGTTCTTC,CASSYDNEQFF
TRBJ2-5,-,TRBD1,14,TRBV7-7,TGTGCCAGCAGCCCAGGGACAGGAGAAGAGACCCAGTACTTC,CASSPGTGEETQYF
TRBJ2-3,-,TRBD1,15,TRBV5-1,TGCGCCAGCAGCTCAGGACAGGGGGAAGCAGATACGCAGTATTTT,CASSSGQGEADTQYF
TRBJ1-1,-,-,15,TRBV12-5,TGTGCTAGTGGTTTGGGGGTCCCTGCGGGCACTGAAGCTTTCTTT,CASGLGVPAGTEAFF
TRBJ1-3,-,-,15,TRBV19,TGTGCCAGTAGTAGAGGACAGTTCTCTGGAAACACCATATATTTT,CASSRGQFSGNTIYF
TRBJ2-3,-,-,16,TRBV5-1,TGCGCCAGCAGCTTAGAAACAGACCTTGGTACAGATACGCAGTATTTT,CASSLETDLGTDTQYF
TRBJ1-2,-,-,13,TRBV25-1,TGTGCCAGCAGTGACAGAAACAGGGACGGCTACACCTTC,CASSDRNRDGYTF
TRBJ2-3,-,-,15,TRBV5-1,TGCGCCAGCAGCACTGGACACTCGAGCACAGATACGCAGTATTTT,CASSTGHSSTDTQYF
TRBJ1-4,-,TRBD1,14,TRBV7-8,TGTGCCAGCAGCTTGGCCAGGGGGACGGAAAAACTGTTTTTT,CASSLARGTEKLFF
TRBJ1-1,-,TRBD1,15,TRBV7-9,TGTGCCAGCAGCTTAGCCACAGGGGGTTATACTGAAGCTTTCTTT,CASSLATGGYTEAFF
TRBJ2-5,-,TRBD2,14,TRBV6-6,TGTGCCAGCACCCCGAGCGGGAGTTTAGAGACCCAGTACTTC,CASTPSGSLETQYF